A single sample gave rise to the 5 T cell receptor beta chains below, sequenced in a study of cytomegalovirus exposure and HLA in healthy donors. Use of 60 Vbeta and 13 Jbeta primers characterized the PCR. TCRdb's table, derived via immunoSEQ multiplex PCR, lists solely in-frame clones and lacks some. The repertoire holds approximately 120,000 clones, with 74% as singletons. Material: PBMCs. All receptors come from a human donor in good health.

As concerns this clone: This sample includes further DNA sequences coding for the same CDR3. The gene calls are TRBV27 and TRBJ1-5; D is undetermined. Trimming pared 6 bases from V and 3 bases from J, leaving 6 bases between. CDR1 is MNHEY, CDR2 SMNVEV, per germline (reference sequence). CDR3 size: 12 residues. CDR3 protein: CASSFPNQPQHF. The CDR3, as DNA: TGTGCCAGCAGCTTCCCCAATCAGCCCCAGCATTTT.

The chain recombines TRBV29-1 with TRBJ1-5, with TRBD1 identical over 8 bases. V shed 7 bases, J shed 2 bases, and the junction held 1 base outside the gene matches. This CDR3 comprises 12 residues. Germline V gene lookup returns CDR1 SQVTM and CDR2 ANQGSEA. The CDR3 DNA is TGCAGCGCAGGGGGCCGCAATCAGCCCCAGCATTTT. Protein sequence: CSAGGRNQPQHF.

The chain uses TRBV19 and TRBJ2-5; 10 bases map to TRBD2. V trimming: 6 bases; J trimming: 5 bases; junction bases outside the gene matches: 3. The CDR3 is 13 residues long. CDR1 is LNHDA and CDR2 is SQIVND in the germline V gene (reference sequence). This CDR3 reads CASRRAGGETQYF. CDR3 DNA: TGTGCCAGTAGAAGAGCGGGAGGGGAGACCCAGTACTTC. Full variable domain (rest looked up from reference TRBV19 and TRBJ2-5): DGGITQSPKYLFRKEGQNVTLSCEQNLNHDAMYWYRQDPGQGLRLIYYSQIVNDFQKGDIAEGYSVSREKKESFPLTVTSAQKNPTAFYLCASRRAGGETQYFGPGTRLLVL.

The V and J genes are TRBV6-5 and TRBJ2-3; the D gene is possibly TRBD2 (5 bases). Germline-derived CDR1 and CDR2 are MNHEY and SVGAGI. Deletions cut 7 bases from V and 4 bases from J, with 15 bases between. The CDR3 totals 14 residues. The CDR3 bases are TGTGCCAGCACCCCCGGGATTGGGGCAGATACGCAGTATTTT. Protein sequence: CASTPGIGADTQYF.

This chain joins TRBV7-2 and TRBJ1-5, with a tentative D call TRBD1 (5 bases). Germline V gives CDR1 SGHTA, CDR2 FQGNSA. V lost 2 bases and J 5 bases, leaving 10 bases between the germline ends. The CDR3 consists of 14 residues. The CDR3 coding sequence is TGTGCCAGCAGCTTAACGGGGGGAGATCAGCCCCAGCATTTT. This encodes CASSLTGGDQPQHF. Supplemented by reference TRBV7-2 and TRBJ1-5, the full variable domain reads GAGVSQSPSNKVTEKGKDVELRCDPISGHTALYWYRQSLGQGLEFLIYFQGNSAPDKSGLPSDRFSAERTGGSVSTLTIQRTQQEDSAVYLCASSLTGGDQPQHFGDGTRLSIL.